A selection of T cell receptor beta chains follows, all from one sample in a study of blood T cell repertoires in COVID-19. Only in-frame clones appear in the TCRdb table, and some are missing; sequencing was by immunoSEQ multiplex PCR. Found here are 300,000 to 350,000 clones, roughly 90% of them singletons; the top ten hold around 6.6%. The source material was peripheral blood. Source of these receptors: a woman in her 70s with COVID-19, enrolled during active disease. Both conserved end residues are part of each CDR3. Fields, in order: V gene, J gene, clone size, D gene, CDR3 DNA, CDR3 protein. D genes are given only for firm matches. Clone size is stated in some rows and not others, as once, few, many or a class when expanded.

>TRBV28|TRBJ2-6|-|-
TGTGCCAGCAGTTTGCCGGGTTCAGGGGCCAACGTCCTGACTTTC
CASSLPGSGANVLTF
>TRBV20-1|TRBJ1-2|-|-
TGCAGTGGCGAGTCTAACTATGGCTACACCTTC
CSGESNYGYTF
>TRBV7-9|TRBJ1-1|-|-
TGTGCCAGCAGCTTGGTAACAGGGAAGGGGACTGAAGCTTTCTTT
CASSLVTGKGTEAFF
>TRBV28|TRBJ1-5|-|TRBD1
TGTGCCAGCAGCCAAGCCGGGACAGAAAGGGATCAGCCCCAGCATTTT
CASSQAGTERDQPQHF
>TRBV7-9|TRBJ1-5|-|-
TGTGCCAGCAGCTTAGCAGGGGTATCCAGCAATCAGCCCCAGCATTTT
CASSLAGVSSNQPQHF
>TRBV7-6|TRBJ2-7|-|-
TGTGCCAGCAGCTTACGCGAGAGCTCCTACGAGCAGTACTTC
CASSLRESSYEQYF
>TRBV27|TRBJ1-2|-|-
TGTGCCAGCGGGATGGGGGGAAGCCAACATGGCTACACCTTC
CASGMGGSQHGYTF
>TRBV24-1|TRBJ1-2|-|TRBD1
TGTGCCACCAGGGGGACAGGGAACTATGGCTACACCTTC
CATRGTGNYGYTF
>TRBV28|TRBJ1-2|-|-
TGTGCCAGCAGTTTAGGGGGGGCGAGAATCGGCTACACCTTC
CASSLGGARIGYTF
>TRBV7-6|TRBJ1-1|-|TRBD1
TGTGCCAGCAGGCTAGGGGGGATCGACAGGGCGAACACTGAAGCTTTCTTT
CASRLGGIDRANTEAFF
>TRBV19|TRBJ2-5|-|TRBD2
TGTGCCAGTAGTATGGGCGGGGGGACGCAAGAGACCCAGTACTTC
CASSMGGGTQETQYF
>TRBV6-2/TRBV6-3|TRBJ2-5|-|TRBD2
TGTGCCAGCAGTTACTCGAGAGGTAGCGGGAGTTTACGGGCCCAAGAGACCCAGTACTTC
CASSYSRGSGSLRAQETQYF
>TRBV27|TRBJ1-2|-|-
TGTGCCAGCAGTTCTCCAGGGAATGGCTACACCTTC
CASSSPGNGYTF
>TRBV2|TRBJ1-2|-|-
TGTGCCAGCAGCGTCGGACAGCTCCTACGAGCTAACTATGGCTACACCTTC
CASSVGQLLRANYGYTF
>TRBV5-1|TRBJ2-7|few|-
TGCGCCAGCAGCTTGGGACAGAGCTCCTACGAGCAGTACTTC
CASSLGQSSYEQYF
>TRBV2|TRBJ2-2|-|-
TGTGCCAGCAGTTCAGGGGCTTTCCGGGAGCTGTTTTTT
CASSSGAFRELFF
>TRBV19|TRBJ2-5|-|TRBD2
TGTGCCAGTAAGCGGACGGGGGGGCCAACGGAGACCCAGTACTTC
CASKRTGGPTETQYF
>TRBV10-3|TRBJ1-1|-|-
TGTGCCATCAGTGAGTTGGCAGGAGCAACAGGTGAAGCTTTCTTT
CAISELAGATGEAFF
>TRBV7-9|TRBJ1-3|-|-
TGTGCCAGCGGGGCAGGGGATTTGAGTGGAAACACCATATATTTT
CASGAGDLSGNTIYF
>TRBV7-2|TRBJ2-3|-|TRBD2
TGTGCCAGCAGCCCCGGACTAGCGGGGTTCACAGATACGCAGTATTTT
CASSPGLAGFTDTQYF
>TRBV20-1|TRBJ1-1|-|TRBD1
TGCAGTGCCAGTAGACCGGGACAGGGAGTCACTGAAGCTTTCTTT
CSASRPGQGVTEAFF
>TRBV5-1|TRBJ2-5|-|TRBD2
TGCGCCAGCAGCGCGGGGACTAGCGGGGGGCAAGAGACCCAGTACTTC
CASSAGTSGGQETQYF
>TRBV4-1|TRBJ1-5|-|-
TGCGCCAGCAGCGCCGGGGGATCGGGCAATCAGCCCCAGCATTTT
CASSAGGSGNQPQHF
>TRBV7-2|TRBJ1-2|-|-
TGTGCCAGCAGCTTAGCCCCCTGGGGAGGCGGGTCTGGCTACACCTTC
CASSLAPWGGGSGYTF
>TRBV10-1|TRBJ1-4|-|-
TGCGCCAGCAGTGAACAGCAGAATGAAAAACTGTTTTTT
CASSEQQNEKLFF
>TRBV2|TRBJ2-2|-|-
TGTGCCAGCAGTGAATCGACTGGCCCCGGGGAGCTGTTTTTT
CASSESTGPGELFF
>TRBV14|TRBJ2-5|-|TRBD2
TGTGCCAGCAGCCAACAGCGGGGGATTCAAGAGACCCAGTACTTC
CASSQQRGIQETQYF
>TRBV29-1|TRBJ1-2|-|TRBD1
TGCAGCGTTGCGGGACAGGGGAATGGCTACACCTTC
CSVAGQGNGYTF
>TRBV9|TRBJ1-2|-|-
TGTGCCAGCAGCGTAGGACAGGTTAACTATGGCTACACCTTC
CASSVGQVNYGYTF
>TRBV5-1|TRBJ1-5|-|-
TGCGCCAGCAGCTTGAGAGGTGATCAGCCCCAGCATTTT
CASSLRGDQPQHF
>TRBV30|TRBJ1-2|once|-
TGTGCCTGGAGTGTTCAGGTTAACTATGGCTACACCTTC
CAWSVQVNYGYTF
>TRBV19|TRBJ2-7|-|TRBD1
TGTGCCAGTAGTGCGCACTGGACAGGGGGCTCCTACGAGCAGTACTTC
CASSAHWTGGSYEQYF
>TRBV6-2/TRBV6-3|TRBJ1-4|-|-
TGTGCCAGCAGTTACTCACAGGGAAGAGAAAAACTGTTTTTT
CASSYSQGREKLFF
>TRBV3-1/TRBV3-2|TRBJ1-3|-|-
TGTGCCAGCAGCCTGATAGCAGGGGCATCCGGAAACACCATATATTTT
CASSLIAGASGNTIYF
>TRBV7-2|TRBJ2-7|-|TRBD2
TGTGCCAGCAGCTTAGTAAGGACTAGCGGTGAGCAGTACTTC
CASSLVRTSGEQYF
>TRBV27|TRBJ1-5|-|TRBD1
TGTGCCAGCAGTGTGACAGGGTGGCAGCCCCAGCATTTT
CASSVTGWQPQHF
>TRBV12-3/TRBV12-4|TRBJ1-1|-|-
TGTGCCAGCAGTTTAAGGACACCCACTGAAGCTTTCTTT
CASSLRTPTEAFF
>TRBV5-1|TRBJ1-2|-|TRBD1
TGCGCCAGCAGCTTAGACAGGGGGAACTATGGCTACACCTTC
CASSLDRGNYGYTF
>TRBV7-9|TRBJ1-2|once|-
TGTGCCAGCAGCCCGGACAGATTCTATGGCTACACCTTC
CASSPDRFYGYTF
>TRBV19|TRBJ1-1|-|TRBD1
TGTGCCAGTAGCCAACCAGGGGGTACGACTGAAGCTTTCTTT
CASSQPGGTTEAFF
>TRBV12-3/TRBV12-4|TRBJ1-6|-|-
TGTGCCAGCAGTCTGAATTCACCCCTCCACTTT
CASSLNSPLHF
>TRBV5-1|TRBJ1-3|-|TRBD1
TGCGCCAGCAGCTTGGAGACAGGGGGAAGCTCTGGAAACACCATATATTTT
CASSLETGGSSGNTIYF
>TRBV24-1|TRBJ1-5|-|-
TGTGCCACCAGTGAGGGAGGGGGACCCAATCAGCCCCAGCATTTT
CATSEGGGPNQPQHF
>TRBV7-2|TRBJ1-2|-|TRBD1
TGTGCCAGCAGCTTAGAGGGCAGGGGGGCTGGTGGCTACACCTTC
CASSLEGRGAGGYTF
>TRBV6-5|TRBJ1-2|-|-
TGTGCCAGCCAGGGAAGGGGTGAGGGCTACACCTTC
CASQGRGEGYTF
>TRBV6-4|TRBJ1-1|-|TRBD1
TGTGCCAGCAGTGATCCCCGACAGGGTACTGAAGCTTTCTTT
CASSDPRQGTEAFF
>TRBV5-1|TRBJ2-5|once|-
TGCGCCAGCAGCTTGGGGCTACCCAGGGAGACCCAGTACTTC
CASSLGLPRETQYF
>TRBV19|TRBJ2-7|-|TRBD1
TGTGCCAGTAGCCAACAGGGGTCCTACGAGCAGTACTTC
CASSQQGSYEQYF
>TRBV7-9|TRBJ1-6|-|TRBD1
TGTGCCAGCAGCCCAGACAGGGGGGATTCACCCCTCCACTTT
CASSPDRGDSPLHF
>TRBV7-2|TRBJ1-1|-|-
TGTGCCAGCAGCTTCCAGAGTGGAGGGACTGAAGCTTTCTTT
CASSFQSGGTEAFF
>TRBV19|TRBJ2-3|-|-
TGTGCCAGTCAATCTCTAGGGGGGGGAGGCGATACGCAGTATTTT
CASQSLGGGGDTQYF
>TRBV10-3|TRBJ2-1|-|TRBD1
TGTGCCATCAGTTCCGGGACAGGGCTCTACAATGAGCAGTTCTTC
CAISSGTGLYNEQFF
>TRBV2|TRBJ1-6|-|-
TGTGCCAGCAGTGAAGCGCGACAGAATTCACCCCTCCACTTT
CASSEARQNSPLHF
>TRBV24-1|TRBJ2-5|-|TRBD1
TGTGCCACCAGTGATTTTGGGACAGGGCGGGAGACCCAGTACTTC
CATSDFGTGRETQYF
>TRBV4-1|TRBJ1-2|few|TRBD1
TGCGCCAGCAGCCCAAGACAGGGGATTACCTATGGCTACACCTTC
CASSPRQGITYGYTF
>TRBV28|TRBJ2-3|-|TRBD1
TGTGCCACTATGCAGGGGGGCACAGATACGCAGTATTTT
CATMQGGTDTQYF
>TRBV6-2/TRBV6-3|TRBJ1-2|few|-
TGTGCCAGCAGTTACTCCCCGCGGGGGGTCGGAGGAGGCTACACCTTC
CASSYSPRGVGGGYTF
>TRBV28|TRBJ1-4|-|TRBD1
TGTGCCAGCAGTCGGGGGGGACAGTCTAATGAAAAACTGTTTTTT
CASSRGGQSNEKLFF
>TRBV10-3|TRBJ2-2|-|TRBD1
TGTGCCATCAGTGAGTCGGACAGGGGAAACGGGGAGCTGTTTTTT
CAISESDRGNGELFF
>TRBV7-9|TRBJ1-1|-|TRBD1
TGTGCCAGCAGCCCACAGGGGGTCAACACTGAAGCTTTCTTT
CASSPQGVNTEAFF